The present entry profiles one TCR beta chain with its context. Its antigen remains unidentified. The record originates from a study of T cell repertoires in cytomegalovirus infection. Regarding the study as a whole: Frequencies of public TCR beta families were cumulated, and this identified carriers of CMV plus the relevant HLA. In two of eight donors, the top clonotype was HLA-C-restricted CMV-specific.

Germline V gives CDR1 PRHDT, CDR2 FYEKMQ (reference sequence). The ends were cut back, 3 bases at V and 0 bases at J, with 12 bases in the middle. This CDR3 has 15 amino acids. TCRdb re-called the reads with MiXCR, one entry per CDR3 protein. Here the sample spans fewer than 550,000 distinct CDR3 sequences, 16% being singletons. Sequenced material: CD8+ T cells from PBMCs. This receptor was identified in a human donor in good health (CMV status not recorded). Some clones in this sample may be carry-over from other donors' samples. The rearrangement uses TRBV13 and TRBJ2-7; no firm D call. This chain's CDR3 is CASSLKKRLSYEQYF. Here the CDR3 DNA reads TGTGCCAGCAGCTTGAAGAAACGGCTCTCCTACGAGCAGTACTTC. The full variable domain, in which reference TRBV13 and TRBJ2-7 provide the parts outside the CDR3, is AAGVIQSPRHLIKEKRETATLKCYPIPRHDTVYWYQQGPGQDPQFLISFYEKMQSDKGSIPDRFSAQQFSDYHSELNMSSLELGDSALYFCASSLKKRLSYEQYFGPGTRLTVT.